The 30 T cell receptor beta chains below all came from one sample that was sequenced in a study of tumor and adjacent non-tumor tissue in lung cancer. TCRbeta libraries were built with three rounds of nested PCR, modified from ARM-PCR. TCRdb re-called the multiplex PCR reads with MiXCR, one entry per CDR3 protein. The sample holds 90,000 to 110,000 distinct CDR3 sequences, 62% seen once. This sample's RNA came from whole unsorted tissue. More than 3 cm separated this lung sample from the edge of the tumor. Sequenced material: distant non-tumor lung tissue. These receptors came from a man aged 55-75 years with non-small cell lung cancer.

About this clonotype: A read error is likely, as this CDR3 ends without the conserved phenylalanine or tryptophan. The chain has TRBV11-3 and TRBJ2-7; the D is unclear. In germline, CDR1 is SGHNT, CDR2 YENEEA. The CDR3 totals 12 residues. CDR3 bases: TGTGCAAGCAGCTTAGATCGAAACGAGCAGTACCTC. This gives the protein CASSLDRNEQYL.

Details on this clonotype: One end of the junction is discordant with germline, which a read error may explain. This chain joins TRBV11-2 and TRBJ2-1, with a possible D match to TRBD2 (6 bases). The germline V gene encodes CDR1 SGHAT and CDR2 FQNNGV. The CDR3 covers 14 residues. CDR3 loop: CASIRAGSCNEQFF. CDR3 DNA sequence: TGTGCCAGCATTCGAGCGGGTTCCTGCAATGAACAGTTCTTC.

This chain uses TRBV4-1 with TRBJ2-3, with 9 bases aligning to TRBD2. V lost 0 bases and J lost 7; bases outside the gene matches: 8. This CDR3 is 16 amino acids long. Per the germline V gene, CDR1 is MGHRA and CDR2 is YSYEKL. CDR3 in amino acids: CASSQDAGGLVNTQYF. DNA of the CDR3: TGCGCCAGCAGCCAAGATGCGGGGGGGCTTGTAAATACGCAGTATTTT.

With regard to this clonotype: The conserved closing phenylalanine or tryptophan is absent in this CDR3, likely reflecting a read error. The V and J genes are TRBV10-3 and TRBJ2-1, with TRBD1 matching over 8 bases. This CDR3 spans 13 amino acids. Germline assignment: CDR1 ENHRY and CDR2 SYGVKD. In DNA, the CDR3 is TGTGCCGTCAGACAGGGGAATGTGAATGAGCAGTTCCTC. Encoded protein: CAVRQGNVNEQFL.

About this clonotype itself: A much larger clone lies a single base off, so this may be a read error. The chain couples TRBV12-3 or TRBV12-4 to TRBJ2-3; D is unresolved. Trimming pared 6 bases from V and 5 bases from J, leaving 9 bases between. The CDR3 extends over 12 amino acids. The CDR3 loop reads CASRVAKDTQYF. The DNA of the CDR3 is TGTGCCAGCAGGGTAGCTAAAGATACGCAGTATTTT.

Turning to this clonotype: One end of the junction varies from germline; a read error may be responsible. The chain combines TRBV29-1 with TRBJ2-7, with TRBD1 as a possible D gene (6 bases). This CDR3 is 13 amino acids long. Per the germline V gene, CDR1 is SQVTM and CDR2 is ANQGSEA. The CDR3 loop is CNVGGMGADEQYF. Written as DNA, the CDR3 is TGTAACGTTGGGGGAATGGGGGCGGACGAGCAGTACTTC.

Comment on this clonotype: A much more abundant neighbour one base away suggests this may be a read error. The V call is TRBV4-2, the J call TRBJ2-4, with TRBD2 identical over 9 bases. The CDR3 spans 17 residues. CDR1 is LGHNA, CDR2 YNFKEQ, per germline. The CDR3 DNA follows: TGTTCCAGCAGCCAAGTGTCTAGCGGGATAGCCAAAAACATTCAGTACTTC. Its translation is CSSSQVSSGIAKNIQYF.

V usage is TRBV12-3 or TRBV12-4 and J usage is TRBJ2-3; 7 bases align to TRBD2. After removal of 7 bases from V and 3 bases from J, the junction contained 7 bases not matched to a gene. This CDR3 contains 14 residues. This CDR3 is CASTKTSRTDTQYF. Written as DNA, the CDR3 is TGTGCCAGCACCAAGACTAGCCGGACAGATACGCAGTATTTT.

On this clonotype itself: One base away lies a much larger clone, so this may be a sequencing read error. The chain carries TRBV11-2 and TRBJ1-2; D ambiguous. V gave up 2 bases and J gave up 5 bases, with 12 bases separating them. CDR3 length: 14 residues. Germline CDR1 SGHAT, CDR2 FQNNGV. CDR3: CASSLLRGIYGYTF. CDR3 coding DNA: TGTGCCAGCAGCTTATTGAGAGGGATATATGGCTACACCTTC.

The chain is built from TRBV12-3 or TRBV12-4 and TRBJ1-1, with D possibly matching TRBD1 (6 bases). The ends were cut back, 10 bases at V and 6 bases at J, with 21 bases in the middle. The CDR3 loop spans 14 amino acids. The CDR3 loop reads CANTRVGAFAEAFF. The CDR3 bases are TGTGCCAACACGCGAGTGGGGGCTTTCGCTGAAGCTTTCTTT.

The CDR3 DNA reads TGTGCCAGCAGCACAAGGACAGGGGGGACATTGGGCTACACCTTC. This codes for CASSTRTGGTLGYTF. The chain couples TRBV5-4 to TRBJ1-2; 10 bases map to TRBD1. CDR3 length: 15 residues. With V trimmed by 4 bases and J by 8 bases, 11 bases remained unmatched. Looked up from germline, CDR1 is SGHNT and CDR2 is YYREEE (reference sequence).

This rearrangement joins TRBV28 to TRBJ1-5; D is possibly TRBD1 (5 bases). CDR3 length equals 14 residues. V dropped 8 bases and J dropped 0 bases, with 11 bases sitting between them. Germline CDR1 and CDR2: MDHEN and SYDVKM. CDR3: CASHGGISNQPQHF. The CDR3 DNA is TGTGCCAGCCACGGGGGAATTAGCAATCAGCCCCAGCATTTT.

Regarding this clonotype: A much larger clone lies one base from this, so it may be a read error. V and J are TRBV12-3 or TRBV12-4 and TRBJ2-7, with 7 bases matching TRBD1. This CDR3 is 15 amino acids long. This chain's CDR3 is CASAPTGALSYEQHF. CDR3 in DNA: TGTGCCAGCGCCCCAACAGGGGCGTTGTCCTACGAGCAGCACTTC.

This clonotype showed up just once. This rearrangement joins TRBV4-2 to TRBJ2-1, with a tentative D call TRBD2 (5 bases). The germline V gene encodes CDR1 LGHNA and CDR2 YNFKEQ. The V and J ends lost 2 bases and 3 bases respectively, with 17 bases between them. The CDR3 has 17 amino acids. The CDR3 here is CASSQRPGVDCYNEQFF. The CDR3 DNA reads TGTGCCAGCAGCCAAAGGCCCGGGGTAGATTGCTACAATGAGCAGTTCTTC.

The V gene is TRBV19, the J gene TRBJ2-1; no clear D gene. The CDR3 spans 12 residues. Germline V gives CDR1 LNHDA, CDR2 SQIVND (reference sequence). The V end lost 3 bases, the J end lost 6 bases, and 6 bases lay between the germline ends. The CDR3 loop reads CASSIGLNEQFF. CDR3 bases: TGTGCCAGTAGTATCGGTCTCAATGAGCAGTTCTTC.

This sequence joins TRBV9 and TRBJ1-2; weak D call: TRBD1 (6 bases). Trimming cost V 4 bases and J 7 bases, with 14 bases left between them. Per the germline V gene, CDR1 is SGDLS and CDR2 is YYNGEE. This CDR3 has 13 residues. CDR3 sequence (DNA): TGTGCCAGCAGCCTTAGGGGGACACCTGGCTACACCTTC. Its protein product is CASSLRGTPGYTF.

This clonotype was counted many times. V and J are TRBV29-1 and TRBJ1-2, with D perhaps TRBD1 (5 bases). CDR3 length equals 15 residues. Germline V CDR1 and CDR2: SQVTM, ANQGSEA. Trimming took 2 bases from V and 4 from J, leaving 17 bases between them. DNA for the CDR3: TGCAGCGTTGAATTGTCTGACAGAATCGGCTATGGCTACACCTTC. The encoded protein is CSVELSDRIGYGYTF.

Concerning this clonotype: This clone may be a read error of a much larger clone one base away. The J gene is TRBJ1-1, the V gene TRBV5-1; no clear D gene. CDR3 length equals 13 residues. Looked up from germline, CDR1 is SGHRS and CDR2 is YFSETQ. The CDR3 DNA reads as TGCTCCAGCAGCTTGTGGCAGAACACTGAAGCTTTCTTT. As protein: CSSSLWQNTEAFF.

This clonotype was detected ten times or more. V is TRBV28 and J is TRBJ2-5; 12 bases agree with TRBD1. The CDR3 covers 15 residues. The germline V gene encodes CDR1 MDHEN and CDR2 SYDVKM. V gave up 5 bases and J gave up 5 bases; unmatched junction bases: 6. The chain's CDR3 is CASSPGTGGLETQYF. CDR3 in DNA: TGTGCCAGCAGTCCTGGGACAGGGGGCCTGGAGACCCAGTACTTC.

This clonotype was detected many times. J is TRBJ1-5 and V is TRBV4-1; 7 nucleotides match TRBD1. With V trimmed by 2 bases and J by 2 bases, 3 bases remained unmatched. This CDR3 contains 15 residues. CDR1 is MGHRA and CDR2 is YSYEKL in the germline V gene. CDR3 in DNA: TGCGCCAGCAGCCAACGGGACAGTCGCAATCAGCCCCAGCATTTT. Translating gives CASSQRDSRNQPQHF.

Comment on this clonotype: This may be a read error: a much more frequent sequence differs by one nucleotide. The chain is built from TRBV6-5 and TRBJ1-2; 7 nucleotides match TRBD1. CDR1 is MNHEY and CDR2 is SVGAGI in the germline V gene. The CDR3 is made up of 15 amino acids. V gave up 7 bases and J gave up 2 bases; unmatched junction bases: 10. The CDR3 protein is CASTGTGVGNYGYTF. The CDR3, as DNA: TGTGCCAGCACAGGAACAGGGGTGGGAAACTATGGCTACACCTTC.

This clonotype has a count of ten or more. The chain recombines TRBV2 with TRBJ2-3; 7 positions agree with TRBD2. Trimming removed 6 bases from V and 8 bases from J; junction bases left unmatched: 8. CDR3 length: 13 residues. Looked up from germline, CDR1 is SNHLY and CDR2 is FYNNEI. In nucleotides, the CDR3 is TGTGCCAGCAGGGAACTCGTAGCGGGTACGCAGTATTTT. This sequence encodes CASRELVAGTQYF.

As to this clonotype: A junction end diverges from the germline sequence, so it may reflect a read error. This chain uses TRBV4-3 with TRBJ2-4; D may be TRBD1 (6 bases). The CDR3 runs to 20 residues. Germline loops: CDR1 LGHNA, CDR2 YSLEER. The CDR3 DNA reads TGCGCCAGTAGCCAAGATCAGGAGTCAGCAGGGGTAGGGGCCAAAAACATTAAGTACTTC. This encodes CASSQDQESAGVGAKNIKYF.

Details on this clonotype: A much bigger clone sits one base away, suggesting this may be a read error. Since no conserved phenylalanine or tryptophan closes the CDR3, a read error is the likely cause. This chain joins TRBV5-1 and TRBJ1-1, with 7 nucleotides matching TRBD1. Germline CDR1 SGHRS, CDR2 YFSETQ. J gave up 4 bases and V 3 bases, and 6 bases lay outside the gene matches. This CDR3 spans 14 amino acids. DNA for the CDR3: TGCGCCAGCAGCTCGGGACAGCCGGGCACTGAAGCTTTCTGT. Protein sequence: CASSSGQPGTEAFC.

Note on this clonotype: A much more abundant neighbour one base away suggests this may be a read error. This chain uses TRBV20-1 with TRBJ1-2; TRBD1 might be the D (6 bases). Germline V CDR1 and CDR2: DFQATT, SNEGSKA (reference sequence). The CDR3 runs 13 residues. The V and J ends lost 5 bases and 4 bases respectively, with 14 bases between them. CDR3: CSASKGGAYGYTF. In nucleotides, the CDR3 is TGCAGTGCTTCGAAGGGGGGGGCCTATGGCTACACCTTC.

In the case of this clonotype: The junction and the germline gene differ at one end; a read error may be behind it. V and J are TRBV29-1 and TRBJ2-1; D remains unclear. Germline V gene sequence: CDR1 SQVTM, CDR2 ANQGSEA. This CDR3 region has 12 residues. The CDR3 bases are TGCGGCGTTGAAGGCTTCGACAATGAGCTGTTCTTC. Residues: CGVEGFDNELFF.

As concerns this clonotype: The germline gene is not matched at one end of the junction; a read error may be the cause. The CDR3 loop is CASRCHPNRGRGDTETFF. CDR3 bases: TGTGCCAGCAGATGCCATCCGAACCGGGGCAGGGGGGACACTGAAACTTTCTTT. The chain joins TRBV6-2 or TRBV6-3 to TRBJ1-1; 7 bases map to TRBD1. Germline V gene sequence: CDR1 MNHEY, CDR2 SVGEGT. This CDR3 comprises 18 residues.

Ten or more counts support this clonotype. This chain links TRBV6-5 with TRBJ2-2, with TRBD2 matching over 10 bases. CDR3 size: 16 residues. J was trimmed by 1 base and V by 6 bases; bases with no gene match: 5. Germline lookup yields CDR1 MNHEY and CDR2 SVGAGI. The CDR3 DNA follows: TGTGCCAGCAGGACTGGGACTAGCGTGAACACCGGGGAGCTGTTTTTT. It yields the protein CASRTGTSVNTGELFF.

For this clonotype: One junction end does not reproduce the germline sequence, and a read error may be involved. The chain combines TRBV7-9 with TRBJ2-3, with 7 positions matching TRBD2. This CDR3 region has 17 residues. Germline V lookup: CDR1 SEHNR, CDR2 FQNEAQ (reference sequence). In nucleotides, the CDR3 is TGTGCCAGCAGCTTAGGACTAGCATTTGGTATCACAGATACGCAGTTTTTT. The encoded protein is CASSLGLAFGITDTQFF. The full variable domain, with the rest looked up from reference TRBV7-9 and TRBJ2-3, is DTGVSQNPRHKITKRGQNVTFRCDPISEHNRLYWYRQTLGQGPEFLTYFQNEAQLEKSRLLSDRFSAERPKGSFSTLEIQRTEQGDSAMYLCASSLGLAFGITDTQFFGPGTRLTVL.

This chain links TRBV6-2 or TRBV6-3 with TRBJ1-2; D is uncertain. In germline, CDR1 is MNHEY, CDR2 SVGEGT. The V end lost 7 bases, the J end lost 10 bases, and 13 bases lay between the germline ends. This CDR3 is 11 amino acids long. The DNA of the CDR3 is TGTGCCAGCACGCACGGCTTTTACTACACCTTC. It encodes CASTHGFYYTF.